In its sample, the clone carrying this T cell receptor (beta chain) was seen once. The data were obtained in a study of blood T cell repertoires in COVID-19. As for the study in general: The study drew acute and convalescent COVID-19 samples from the United States, Italy and Spain.

J gave up 10 bases and V 4 bases, and 18 bases lay outside the gene matches. The CDR3 is made up of 16 amino acids. Germline V CDR1 and CDR2: GTSNPN, SVGIG (reference sequence). Per the original data handling: Reference gene primer amplification gave nucleated cell count estimates. Repertoires were generated with immunoSEQ multiplex PCR, while TCRdb's copy carries only in-frame clones and drops some. V, J and clone size were drawn from that table, and D and trimming were deduced from the DNA. The sample holds about 80,000 clones, roughly 88% seen once. This clonotype was obtained from a woman of 80 years or more with acute or convalescent COVID-19. Sequencing input: peripheral blood. The chain employs TRBV30 and TRBJ2-1; 8 bases align to TRBD2. CDR3 DNA: TGTGCCTGGACCCCCCCTGAGGGACTAGATAGCCGAGAGCAGTTCTTC. This gives the protein CAWTPPEGLDSREQFF.